This is a list of T cell receptor beta chains from one sample in a study of blood T cell repertoires in COVID-19. Profiling relied on immunoSEQ multiplex PCR, and the TCRdb table lists in-frame clones only, not all of them. The sample shows some 200,000 clones, approximately 90% of them seen only once. Material: PBMCs or T cells enriched from blood (not recorded which). These receptors came from a woman in her twenties or thirties who had recovered from COVID-19. The CDR3 runs from the conserved cysteine through the conserved F or W. D genes are given only for firm matches. Not every row has a clone size; where given, it reads once, few, many or a size class.

v_gene	abundance	d_gene	j_gene	len	CDR3nt	CDR3aa
TRBV6-5	-	-	TRBJ1-3	15	TGTGCCAGCAGACGGGACTATCGCTCTGGAAACACCATATATTTT	CASRRDYRSGNTIYF
TRBV19	once	TRBD2	TRBJ2-7	15	TGTGCCAGTAGTGGGCATCTAGCGGGTACCTACGAGCAGTACTTC	CASSGHLAGTYEQYF
TRBV4-3	few	-	TRBJ1-1	12	TGCGCCAGCAGCCATTTGGGCTATGAAGCTTTCTTT	CASSHLGYEAFF
TRBV6-4	-	TRBD2	TRBJ2-1	16	TGTGCCACCTCCCCCAGGCCACGGGAGGAATACAATGAGCAGTTCTTC	CATSPRPREEYNEQFF
TRBV6-5	-	TRBD1	TRBJ1-2	15	TGTGCCAGCAGTTACCGGACAGGGATGGTCTATGGCTACACCTTC	CASSYRTGMVYGYTF
TRBV19	-	-	TRBJ2-6	20	TGTGCCAGTAGTATATCACAGGGAAGACTAAGGGTAAATGGGGCCAACGTCCTGACTTTC	CASSISQGRLRVNGANVLTF
TRBV2	-	TRBD1	TRBJ1-1	15	TGTGCCAGTCAGAGGCAGAGACAGGGAGACACTGAAGCTTTCTTT	CASQRQRQGDTEAFF
TRBV11-3	few	-	TRBJ2-1	14	TGTGCCAGCAGCAAAGTAGTCGCCTACAATGAGCAGTTCTTC	CASSKVVAYNEQFF
TRBV5-1	-	-	TRBJ1-1	13	TGCGCCAGCCGCCGAGGCGGTAACACTGAAGCTTTCTTT	CASRRGGNTEAFF
TRBV19	-	-	TRBJ2-1	17	TGTGCCAGTAGTCTGACAGGTTCCCATAGTCCTCTTTTTGAGCAGTTCTTC	CASSLTGSHSPLFEQFF
TRBV12-3/TRBV12-4	once	-	TRBJ2-1	11	TGTGCCAGCAGCGAGATGAATGAGCAGTTCTTC	CASSEMNEQFF
TRBV18	-	-	TRBJ1-2	13	TGTGCCAGCTCACCGGCGGGGGCCTATGGCTACACCTTC	CASSPAGAYGYTF
TRBV5-5	-	-	TRBJ2-7	16	TGTGCCAGCAGCTGGGGACTCCAGGCCCTCACTTACGAGCAGTACTTC	CASSWGLQALTYEQYF
TRBV7-2	-	TRBD1	TRBJ2-1	15	TGTGCCAGCAGCTATGACAGGGAAGCATACAATGAGCAGTTCTTC	CASSYDREAYNEQFF
TRBV6-5	-	TRBD1	TRBJ1-2	14	TGTGCCAGCAGCGGGACAGCAGCTAACTATGGCTACACCTTC	CASSGTAANYGYTF
TRBV30	-	TRBD1	TRBJ1-2	14	TGTGCCTGGAGTAGGGGGACAGGGGGAATGGGCTACACCTTC	CAWSRGTGGMGYTF
TRBV29-1	once	TRBD2	TRBJ2-3	17	TGCAGCGTCGCAACCGGGACTAGCGGGATCGGGCGGGATACGCAGTATTTT	CSVATGTSGIGRDTQYF
TRBV1	-	-	TRBJ2-4	21	TGCACCAGCAGCCAGGACGGACTAGCGGGTATTGAAACACAGGCCAAAAACATTCAGTACTTC	CTSSQDGLAGIETQAKNIQYF
TRBV9	-	-	TRBJ1-1	14	TGTGCCAGCAGCGTAGAAGGGGAAGGCACTGAAGCTTTCTTT	CASSVEGEGTEAFF
TRBV5-8	-	-	TRBJ2-1	16	TGTGCCAGCAGCTGGGCGAAGGTGGGGCCCTACAATGAGCAGTTCTTC	CASSWAKVGPYNEQFF
TRBV7-2	-	TRBD2	TRBJ2-7	16	TGTGCCAGCAGATCTGAAGCGGGAGTCGGGTCCCTCGAGCAGTACTTC	CASRSEAGVGSLEQYF
TRBV15	-	TRBD2	TRBJ2-1	17	TGTGCCACCAGTCCGGGACTAGCGGGGGGCCCGTACAATGAGCAGTTCTTC	CATSPGLAGGPYNEQFF
TRBV7-8	-	TRBD1	TRBJ1-4	16	TGTGCCAGCAGCCCCGAACTCGGGACAGGGTGGAGAAAACTGTTTTTT	CASSPELGTGWRKLFF
TRBV29-1	-	-	TRBJ2-7	13	TGCAGCGTTGAAGGGAAAATGACCAGGAAGCAGTACTTC	CSVEGKMTRKQYF
TRBV11-3	once	TRBD1	TRBJ1-5	15	TGTGCCAGCAGCTTAGGGACAGGGGGCGCGCAGCCCCAGCATTTT	CASSLGTGGAQPQHF
TRBV11-3	-	-	TRBJ1-1	12	TGTGCCAGCAGCTTACAGGGCGATGAAGCTTTCTTT	CASSLQGDEAFF
TRBV15	-	-	TRBJ1-1	14	TGTGCCACCAGCAGAGTTGCGGGGAGGACTGAAGCTTTCTTT	CATSRVAGRTEAFF
TRBV9	-	TRBD1	TRBJ1-3	17	TGTGCCAGCAGCATATCGACAGGGCCATACTCTGGAAACACCATATATTTT	CASSISTGPYSGNTIYF
TRBV11-2	-	TRBD2	TRBJ2-1	16	TGTGCCAGCAGCCGTACCCCAGCGGGGGTCTACAATGAGCAGTTCTTC	CASSRTPAGVYNEQFF
TRBV4-3	-	-	TRBJ2-7	15	TGCGCCAGCAGCCAAGATCGGGACTCATCCTACGAGCAGTACTTC	CASSQDRDSSYEQYF
TRBV27	-	TRBD1	TRBJ2-7	14	TGTGCCAGCAGTAAACAGGGGGCTTCATACGAGCAGTACTTC	CASSKQGASYEQYF
TRBV20-1	-	TRBD2	TRBJ2-7	14	TGCAGTGCTAGTACTAGCGCAGGCTCCTACGAGCAGTACTTC	CSASTSAGSYEQYF
TRBV7-9	-	-	TRBJ1-4	16	TGTGCCAGCAGCTCCCTTACCCTAGGAACTAATGAAAAACTGTTTTTT	CASSSLTLGTNEKLFF
TRBV3-1/TRBV3-2	once	-	TRBJ1-2	12	TGTGCCAGCAGCCAAAGACCGGGGGGCTACACCTTC	CASSQRPGGYTF
TRBV7-2	-	-	TRBJ2-7	14	TGTGCCAGCAGCTTATGGGACAAGTCCTACGAGCAGTACTTC	CASSLWDKSYEQYF
TRBV28	-	-	TRBJ2-7	15	TGTGCCAGCAGTTTTTACCTCACAGTAGGCTACGAGCAGTACTTC	CASSFYLTVGYEQYF
TRBV12-5	-	TRBD2	TRBJ2-1	18	TGTGCTAGTGGTTTGGTTCTGAGCGGGAGTCCCCCCTACAATGAGCAGTTCTTC	CASGLVLSGSPPYNEQFF
TRBV3-1/TRBV3-2	-	-	TRBJ2-1	16	TGTGCCAGCAGCCAAGATTGGGGGGGGGCAAACAATGAGCAGTTCTTC	CASSQDWGGANNEQFF
TRBV5-1	-	-	TRBJ2-7	14	TGCGCCAGCAGCTTGGGTCAGGGGTTCTACGAGCAGTACTTC	CASSLGQGFYEQYF
TRBV19	-	-	TRBJ1-2	13	TGTGCCAGTATGGACATCCAACCCTATGGCTACACCTTC	CASMDIQPYGYTF
TRBV27	-	-	TRBJ2-7	16	TGTGCCAGCAGTTTCGGGACTCAACCCCTTTTCTACGAGCAGTACTTC	CASSFGTQPLFYEQYF
TRBV19	-	-	TRBJ1-2	14	TGTGCCAGTACCCGGCCAGGGATGGGCTATGGCTACACCTTC	CASTRPGMGYGYTF
TRBV7-9	once	-	TRBJ1-1	15	TGTGCCAGCAGCTTAGTTCGGGTCACGGGAACTGAAGCTTTCTTT	CASSLVRVTGTEAFF
TRBV25-1	-	-	TRBJ1-3	16	TGTGCCAGCACCCCGGGCGGGGACGATTCTGGAAACACCATATATTTT	CASTPGGDDSGNTIYF
TRBV2	-	TRBD1	TRBJ2-7	12	TGTGCCAGCAGACAGGGGGCCTACGAGCAGTACTTC	CASRQGAYEQYF